A selection of T cell receptor beta chains follows, all from one sample in a study of T cell responses to AZD1222 COVID-19 vaccine. Assay: immunoSEQ multiplex PCR; the TCRdb copy retains only in-frame clones and omits some. Of approximately 140,000 clones listed, just over 90% are singletons. The specimen comprised peripheral blood, sampled on day 0 of MenACWY control vaccination. These receptors all come from an adult in good health. Each CDR3 is given with its conserved first and last residue. The order of the fields is clone size, J gene, V gene, D gene, CDR3 protein, CDR3 DNA. D genes are given only for firm matches. Expanded clones get a size class; other rows say once, few or many, or leave the size out.

- TRBJ2-3 TRBV5-1 TRBD2 CASSPLSGRARTDTQYF TGCGCCAGCAGCCCCCTTAGCGGGAGGGCCCGTACAGATACGCAGTATTTT
- TRBJ2-7 TRBV5-1 - CASSLGGTSYEQYF TGCGCCAGCAGCTTGGGGGGTACCTCCTACGAGCAGTACTTC
- TRBJ2-7 TRBV19 TRBD2 CASSIAGGLYEQYF TGTGCCAGTAGTATTGCGGGAGGGCTTTACGAGCAGTACTTC
- TRBJ2-7 TRBV28 TRBD2 CASSFSGRTNEQYF TGTGCCAGCAGTTTTAGCGGGAGGACGAACGAGCAGTACTTC
once TRBJ2-1 TRBV7-2 TRBD2 CASSFGLAGGNEQFF TGTGCCAGCAGCTTTGGACTAGCGGGGGGAAATGAGCAGTTCTTC
- TRBJ1-4 TRBV28 - CASSNRGTPNEKLFF TGTGCCAGCAGTAACCGGGGTACACCTAATGAAAAACTGTTTTTT
- TRBJ2-7 TRBV7-2 - CASRVGTGSYEQYF TGTGCCAGCAGGGTAGGCACGGGCTCCTACGAGCAGTACTTC
- TRBJ2-7 TRBV27 - CASSLFPTEYEQYF TGTGCCAGCAGTTTGTTCCCAACAGAATACGAGCAGTACTTC
- TRBJ1-1 TRBV5-1 TRBD1 CASSLAGQLSDEAFF TGCGCCAGCAGCTTGGCGGGACAGCTTTCGGACGAAGCTTTCTTT
- TRBJ2-3 TRBV10-2 - CASQAGSHTDTQYF TGCGCCTCCCAGGCAGGTTCCCACACAGATACGCAGTATTTT
few TRBJ2-7 TRBV19 - CAASGGLSYEQYF TGTGCCGCGTCCGGGGGTTTGTCCTACGAGCAGTACTTC
few TRBJ2-7 TRBV4-2 - CASRQGGQDEQYF TGTGCCAGCCGGCAGGGGGGTCAAGACGAGCAGTACTTC
- TRBJ1-5 TRBV24-1 - CATSDGARDQPQHF TGTGCCACCAGTGACGGGGCCCGTGATCAGCCCCAGCATTTT
- TRBJ2-7 TRBV6-5 TRBD1 CASRLDRGYEQYF TGTGCCAGCCGCCTGGACAGGGGCTACGAGCAGTACTTC
- TRBJ1-5 TRBV2 - CASSEALGNKGPQHF TGTGCCAGCAGTGAAGCACTGGGGAACAAGGGGCCCCAGCATTTT
- TRBJ1-3 TRBV6-5 - CASSYGRPGNTIYF TGTGCCAGCAGTTACGGTCGGCCTGGAAACACCATATATTTT
once TRBJ2-7 TRBV20-1 - CSALSSYEQYF TGCAGTGCTTTGAGCTCCTACGAGCAGTACTTC
- TRBJ2-5 TRBV7-2 - CASSLGPRETQYF TGTGCCAGCAGCTTAGGACCACGGGAGACCCAGTACTTC
- TRBJ2-7 TRBV27 TRBD1 CASSLPVRGLPFGHYEQYF TGTGCCAGCAGCCTACCGGTAAGGGGGCTCCCTTTTGGGCACTACGAGCAGTACTTC
- TRBJ2-1 TRBV4-2 TRBD2 CASSQDVSGRAGNEQFF TGTGCCAGCAGCCAAGATGTCAGCGGGAGGGCCGGCAATGAGCAGTTCTTC
- TRBJ2-3 TRBV6-2/TRBV6-3 TRBD2 CASSYFGRGTDTQYF TGTGCCAGCAGTTACTTCGGGAGGGGCACAGATACGCAGTATTTT
- TRBJ2-7 TRBV20-1 TRBD1 CSAGTGNEQYF TGCAGTGCTGGGACAGGGAACGAGCAGTACTTC
- TRBJ1-2 TRBV4-1 - CASSQVSRDGYTF TGCGCCAGCAGCCAAGTTAGCCGAGATGGCTACACCTTC
- TRBJ1-3 TRBV6-1 - CASSEFSRVTIYF TGTGCCAGCAGTGAGTTCAGCCGGGTCACCATATATTTT
- TRBJ1-6 TRBV7-2 - CASSMDAVGPLHF TGTGCCAGCAGCATGGACGCTGTAGGACCCCTCCACTTT
- TRBJ1-4 TRBV5-1 TRBD1 CASSPQTGGSELFF TGCGCCAGCAGCCCGCAGACAGGGGGAAGTGAACTGTTTTTT
- TRBJ2-7 TRBV7-2 - CASSLVNLQPEQYF TGTGCCAGCAGCTTAGTGAATCTACAGCCCGAGCAGTACTTC
once TRBJ1-2 TRBV14 - CASSQGSVLYGYTF TGTGCCAGCAGCCAAGGAAGCGTACTATATGGCTACACCTTC
- TRBJ1-1 TRBV11-2 - CASSSMLAGPTEAFF TGTGCCAGCAGCTCCATGCTGGCGGGGCCCACTGAAGCTTTCTTT
- TRBJ1-3 TRBV4-2 - CASSQEGIYSGNTIYF TGTGCCAGCAGCCAAGAGGGCATTTACTCTGGAAACACCATATATTTT
once TRBJ2-3 TRBV10-3 TRBD2 CAISEPRLAGGTDTQYF TGTGCCATCAGTGAGCCCCGACTAGCGGGCGGCACAGATACGCAGTATTTT
- TRBJ2-5 TRBV30 - CATGRPLRETQYF TGTGCTACCGGCAGGCCCTTGAGGGAGACCCAGTACTTC
- TRBJ2-5 TRBV11-2 - CASSTTYQETQYF TGTGCCAGCAGCACGACTTACCAAGAGACCCAGTACTTC
few TRBJ1-6 TRBV2 - CASSVRDYNSPLHF TGTGCCAGCAGTGTACGGGACTATAATTCACCCCTCCACTTT
- TRBJ2-1 TRBV27 - CASSDRDSLGNEQFF TGTGCCAGCAGTGACCGGGACTCCCTGGGTAATGAGCAGTTCTTC
- TRBJ2-3 TRBV27 - CASTRTASTDTQYF TGTGCCAGCACCAGGACAGCTAGCACAGATACGCAGTATTTT
- TRBJ1-1 TRBV9 - CASSVEGGTEAFF TGTGCCAGCAGCGTAGAGGGGGGCACTGAAGCTTTCTTT
once TRBJ2-1 TRBV9 TRBD2 CASSGASGLTYNEQFF TGTGCCAGCAGCGGAGCTAGCGGGTTAACCTACAATGAGCAGTTCTTC
- TRBJ1-6 TRBV5-5 TRBD1 CASSSRDRDNSPLHF TGTGCCAGCAGCTCCCGGGACAGAGATAATTCACCCCTCCACTTT
- TRBJ1-5 TRBV2 TRBD1 CASSVTGDRNQPQHF TGTGCCAGCAGTGTAACGGGGGACAGAAATCAGCCCCAGCATTTT
- TRBJ2-7 TRBV5-4 - CASSLEGGGFYEQYF TGTGCCAGCAGCTTGGAGGGGGGGGGCTTCTACGAGCAGTACTTC
- TRBJ1-6 TRBV27 - CASSLSYREFPLHF TGTGCCAGCAGTTTATCCTACAGGGAGTTCCCCCTCCACTTT
- TRBJ2-1 TRBV4-1 TRBD2 CASSLVLAGAYNEQFF TGCGCCAGCAGCCTCGTCCTAGCGGGGGCCTACAATGAGCAGTTCTTC
- TRBJ1-1 TRBV30 TRBD1 CAWIPDRVRGTEAFF TGTGCCTGGATTCCGGACAGGGTGAGAGGGACTGAAGCTTTCTTT
- TRBJ2-3 TRBV29-1 TRBD1 CSFKGTGSSTDTQYF TGCAGCTTTAAAGGGACAGGATCTAGCACAGATACGCAGTATTTT
- TRBJ2-3 TRBV18 - CASSPGEGTDTQYF TGTGCCAGCTCACCTGGAGAAGGCACAGATACGCAGTATTTT
- TRBJ2-3 TRBV4-1 - CASSHAGGADTQYF TGCGCCAGCAGCCACGCAGGTGGGGCAGATACGCAGTATTTT
- TRBJ2-7 TRBV6-5 TRBD2 CASSPGTRNYEQYF TGTGCCAGCAGCCCCGGGACTAGAAACTACGAGCAGTACTTC
- TRBJ2-3 TRBV27 - CASSLWPPHTQYF TGTGCCAGCAGTTTATGGCCGCCCCATACGCAGTATTTT